In this sample, the clone carrying this T cell receptor beta chain turned up a few times. Method: immunoSEQ multiplex PCR; TCRdb's copy keeps in-frame clones and lacks some. This repertoire shows roughly 290,000 clones, about 83% found once; its top ten account for under 7%. This sample is part of a study of blood T cell repertoires in COVID-19. V lost 3 bases to trimming and J lost 1 base; unmatched junction nucleotides: 2. CDR3 length: 14 amino acids. The germline gives CDR1 LNHDA, CDR2 SQIVND (reference sequence). The chain has TRBV19 and TRBJ1-1, with 7 positions matching TRBD1. Sequences were obtained from PBMCs or T cells enriched from blood (not recorded which). This clonotype was sampled from a woman between 40 and 50 years old who had recovered from COVID-19. The CDR3 coding sequence is TGTGCCAGTAGTATGGGACAGTGGAACACTGAAGCTTTCTTT. It translates to CASSMGQWNTEAFF.